The T cell receptor (beta chain) described here comes from a study of regulatory T cells in long-lasting Graves disease. The sample holds a few counts of this clonotype. Antigen specificity is unknown. Findings of the study overall: Fewer public clonotypes were shared by new patients (approximately 970) than by persistent patients (2,741).

Sequencing libraries for TCR beta were prepared with iRepertoire HTBI primers and Arm-PCR of CDR3 regions. TCRdb fed the multiplex PCR reads into MiXCR, producing one record per CDR3 protein. The sample has about 400,000 distinct CDR3 sequences; around 20% are singletons. Indicated time point: persistent/refractory GD, antithyroid drugs over 5 years with positive TRAb. From PBMCs, RNA was extracted and then used to make the TCR library. As a group, patients came from one endocrinology department in Xi'an, China. The V gene end was trimmed by 6 bases and the J gene end by 3 bases; junction bases not matched to a gene: 9. The germline gives CDR1 MNHNS, CDR2 SASEGT. This CDR3 is built from 16 residues.

The receptor's source is a female donor with Graves disease. The specimen was peripheral blood mononuclear cells (PBMCs), collected when the disease was refractory, from a patient treated with antithyroid drugs. The chain joins TRBV6-1 to TRBJ1-5; 9 bases map to TRBD1. The DNA of the CDR3 is TGTGCCAGCAGGACAGTGGGACAGGGAAACAATCAGCCCCAGCATTTT. Its protein product is CASRTVGQGNNQPQHF.